This T cell receptor (beta chain) was observed in a study of T cells in localized non-small cell lung cancer. A few counts support this clone. Method: immunoSEQ multiplex PCR; TCRdb's copy keeps in-frame clones and lacks some. Among under 5,500 clones listed, 30% to 40% were seen once. This TCR came from a female donor of 60 years or more with stage I lung adenocarcinoma. The sequencing here drew on lung tumor tissue, taken before any cancer treatment.

CDR3 loop: CSVASGQSTDTQYF. Here the CDR3 DNA reads TGCAGCGTTGCCTCGGGACAGAGCACAGATACGCAGTATTTT. This chain uses TRBV29-1 with TRBJ2-3, with TRBD1 matching over 7 bases. Germline CDR1 reads SQVTM; CDR2 reads ANQGSEA. The J segment lost 0 bases and the V segment lost 4 bases, leaving 4 bases of the junction unmatched. The CDR3 is made up of 14 amino acids.